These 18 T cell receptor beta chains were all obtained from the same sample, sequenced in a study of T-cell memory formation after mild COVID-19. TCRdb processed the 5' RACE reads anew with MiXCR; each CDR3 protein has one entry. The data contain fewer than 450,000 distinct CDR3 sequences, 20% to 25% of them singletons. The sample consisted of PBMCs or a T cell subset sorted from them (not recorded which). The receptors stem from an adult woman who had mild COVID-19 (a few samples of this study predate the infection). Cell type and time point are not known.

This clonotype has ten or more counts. The CDR3 loop reads CASSFSEYEQFF. The CDR3, as DNA: TGTGCCAGCAGCTTTAGTGAGTATGAGCAGTTCTTC. The chain employs TRBV3-1 and TRBJ2-1; D is unclear. V was pared by 5 bases and J by 8 bases, with 10 bases between. The CDR3 length is 12 residues. From germline, CDR1 is LGHDT and CDR2 YNNKEL (reference sequence).

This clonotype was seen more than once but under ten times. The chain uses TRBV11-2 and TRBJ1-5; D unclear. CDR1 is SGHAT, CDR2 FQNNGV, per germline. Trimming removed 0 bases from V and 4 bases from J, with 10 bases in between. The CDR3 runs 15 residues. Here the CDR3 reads CASSLDWASNQPQHF. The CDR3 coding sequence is TGTGCCAGCAGCTTAGATTGGGCAAGTAATCAGCCCCAGCATTTT. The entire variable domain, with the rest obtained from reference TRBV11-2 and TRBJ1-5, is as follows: EAGVAQSPRYKIIEKRQSVAFWCNPISGHATLYWYQQILGQGPKLLIQFQNNGVVDDSQLPKDRFSAERLKGVDSTLKIQPAKLEDSAVYLCASSLDWASNQPQHFGDGTRLSIL.

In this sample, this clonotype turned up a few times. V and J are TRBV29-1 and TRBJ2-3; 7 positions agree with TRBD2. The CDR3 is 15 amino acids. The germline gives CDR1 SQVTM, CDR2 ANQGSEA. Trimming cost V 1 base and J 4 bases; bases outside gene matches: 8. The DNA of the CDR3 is TGCAGCGTTGAAGGGGCGGGAGCTGCACCAGATACGCAGTATTTT. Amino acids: CSVEGAGAAPDTQYF.

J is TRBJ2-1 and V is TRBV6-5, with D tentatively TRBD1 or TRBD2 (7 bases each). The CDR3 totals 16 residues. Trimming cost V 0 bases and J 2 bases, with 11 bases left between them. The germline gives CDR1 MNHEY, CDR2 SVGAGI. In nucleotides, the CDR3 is TGTGCCAGCAGTTACTCGGGAGGGGGCGCCTACAATGAGCAGTTCTTC. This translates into CASSYSGGGAYNEQFF.

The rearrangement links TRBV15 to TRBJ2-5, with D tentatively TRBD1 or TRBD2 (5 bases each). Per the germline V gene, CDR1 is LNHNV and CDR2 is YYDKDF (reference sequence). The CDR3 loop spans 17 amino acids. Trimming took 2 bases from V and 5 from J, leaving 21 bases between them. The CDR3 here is CATSRLTGDEYRETQYF. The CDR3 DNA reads TGTGCCACCAGCAGATTAACCGGGGACGAATACAGGGAGACCCAGTACTTC.

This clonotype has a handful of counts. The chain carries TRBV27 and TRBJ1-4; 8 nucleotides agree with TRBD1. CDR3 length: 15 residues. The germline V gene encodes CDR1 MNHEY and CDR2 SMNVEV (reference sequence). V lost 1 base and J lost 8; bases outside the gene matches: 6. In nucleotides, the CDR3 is TGTGCCAGCAGTTTATGGGGGACAGGAGAAGAAAAACTGTTTTTT. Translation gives CASSLWGTGEEKLFF.

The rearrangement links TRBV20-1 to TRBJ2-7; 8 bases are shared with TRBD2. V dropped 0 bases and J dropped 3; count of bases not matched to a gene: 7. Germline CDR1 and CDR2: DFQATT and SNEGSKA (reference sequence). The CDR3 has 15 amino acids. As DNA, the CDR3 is TGCAGTGCTAGAGATCCCACTAGCGGATTCTACGAGCAGTACTTC. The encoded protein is CSARDPTSGFYEQYF.

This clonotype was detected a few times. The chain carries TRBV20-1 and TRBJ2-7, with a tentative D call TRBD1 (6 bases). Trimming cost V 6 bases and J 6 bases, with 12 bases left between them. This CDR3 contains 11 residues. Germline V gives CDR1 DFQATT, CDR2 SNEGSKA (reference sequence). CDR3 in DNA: TGCAGTGCCAGGGGAGTTTCCGAGCAGTACTTC. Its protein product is CSARGVSEQYF.

CDR3 nucleotide sequence: TGCAGTGCTCCGAGCGGGGAAGAGACCCAGTACTTC. Encoded protein: CSAPSGEETQYF. The chain carries TRBV20-1 and TRBJ2-5, with 7 bases lining up with TRBD2. Per germline, CDR1 DFQATT and CDR2 SNEGSKA (reference sequence). The V and J ends lost 5 bases and 3 bases, in that order; junction bases with no gene match: 3. This CDR3 has 12 residues.

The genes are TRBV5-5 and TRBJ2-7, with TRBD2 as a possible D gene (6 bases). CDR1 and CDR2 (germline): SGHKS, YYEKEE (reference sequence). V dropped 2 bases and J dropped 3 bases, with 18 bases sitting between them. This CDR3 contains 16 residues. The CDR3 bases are TGTGCCAGCAGCTTCTGGAGGCGGGACCTTAGCTACGAGCAGTACTTC. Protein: CASSFWRRDLSYEQYF.

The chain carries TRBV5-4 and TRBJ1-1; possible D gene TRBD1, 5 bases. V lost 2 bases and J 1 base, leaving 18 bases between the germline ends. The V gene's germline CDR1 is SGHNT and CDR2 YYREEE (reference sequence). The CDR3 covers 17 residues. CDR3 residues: CASSFGRQIMGNTEAFF. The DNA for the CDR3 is TGTGCCAGCAGCTTTGGCCGACAGATTATGGGGAACACTGAAGCTTTCTTT.

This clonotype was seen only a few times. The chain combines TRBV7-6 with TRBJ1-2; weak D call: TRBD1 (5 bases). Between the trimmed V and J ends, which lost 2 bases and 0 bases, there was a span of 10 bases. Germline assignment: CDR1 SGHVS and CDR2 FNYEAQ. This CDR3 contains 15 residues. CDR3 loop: CASSLQGLANYGYTF. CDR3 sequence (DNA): TGTGCCAGCAGCTTACAGGGCCTAGCTAACTATGGCTACACCTTC.

The CDR3 DNA reads as TGTGCCACCAGTGATGGGGATCAGGGACCTGGGGAGCCCCAGCATTTT. It encodes CATSDGDQGPGEPQHF. The chain carries TRBV24-1 and TRBJ1-5, with D possibly TRBD1 on 5 matching bases. Trimming pared 3 bases from V and 8 bases from J, leaving 19 bases between. This CDR3 is built from 16 residues. Germline lookup yields CDR1 KGHDR and CDR2 SFDVKD.

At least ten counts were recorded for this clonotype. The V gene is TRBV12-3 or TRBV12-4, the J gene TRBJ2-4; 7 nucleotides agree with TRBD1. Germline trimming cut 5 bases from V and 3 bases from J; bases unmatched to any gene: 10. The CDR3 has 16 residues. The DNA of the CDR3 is TGTGCCAGCAGTGCGCTACAGGGGTATGGCAAAAACATTCAGTACTTC. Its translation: CASSALQGYGKNIQYF.

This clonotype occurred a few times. The CDR3 bases are TGTGCTAGTGGCTCCGCATCCGGGACAGCGGGTTATAATGAGCAGTTCTTC. It translates to CASGSASGTAGYNEQFF. The V gene is TRBV12-5, the J gene TRBJ2-1, with D perhaps matching TRBD1 (7 bases). From germline, CDR1 is LGHNT and CDR2 FRNRAP. CDR3 length: 17 residues. V was pared by 6 bases and J by 7 bases, with 25 bases between.

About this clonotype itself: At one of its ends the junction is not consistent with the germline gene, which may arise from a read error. In nucleotides, the CDR3 is TGTGCTAGCAGCTCGGGACTATCTATTAAAGAGACCCAGTACTTC. It codes for CASSSGLSIKETQYF. The J gene is TRBJ2-5, the V gene TRBV7-7; the match to TRBD2 covers 7 bases. The germline gives CDR1 SSHAT, CDR2 FNYEAQ (reference sequence). The CDR3 totals 15 residues.

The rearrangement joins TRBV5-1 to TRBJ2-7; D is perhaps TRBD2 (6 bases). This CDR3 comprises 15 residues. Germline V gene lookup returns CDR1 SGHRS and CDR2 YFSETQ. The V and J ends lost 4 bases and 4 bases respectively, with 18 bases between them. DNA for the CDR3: TGCGCCAGCAGCCCCCGGGTAGCGGAGATTTACGAGCAGTACTTC. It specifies CASSPRVAEIYEQYF. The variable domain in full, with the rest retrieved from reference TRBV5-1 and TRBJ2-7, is KAGVTQTPRYLIKTRGQQVTLSCSPISGHRSVSWYQQTPGQGLQFLFEYFSETQRNKGNFPGRFSGRQFSNSRSEMNVSTLELGDSALYLCASSPRVAEIYEQYFGPGTRLTVT.

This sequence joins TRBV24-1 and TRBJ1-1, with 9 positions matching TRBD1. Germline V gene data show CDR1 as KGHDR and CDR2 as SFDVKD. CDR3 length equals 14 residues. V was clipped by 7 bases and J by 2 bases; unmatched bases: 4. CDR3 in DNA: TGTGCCACCAGGGGACAGGGAGGCAACACTGAAGCTTTCTTT. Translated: CATRGQGGNTEAFF.